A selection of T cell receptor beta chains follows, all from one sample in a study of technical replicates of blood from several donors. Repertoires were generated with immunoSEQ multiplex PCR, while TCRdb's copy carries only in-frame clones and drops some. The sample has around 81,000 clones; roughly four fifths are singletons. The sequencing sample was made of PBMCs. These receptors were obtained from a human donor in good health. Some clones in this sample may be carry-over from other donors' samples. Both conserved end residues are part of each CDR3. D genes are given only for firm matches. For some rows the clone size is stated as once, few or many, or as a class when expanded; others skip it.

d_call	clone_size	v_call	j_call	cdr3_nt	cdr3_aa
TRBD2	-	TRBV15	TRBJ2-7	TGTGCCACCGCCCGACTAGCGGGAGTAGTCGAGCAGTACTTC	CATARLAGVVEQYF
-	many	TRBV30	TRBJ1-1	TGTGCCTGGAGGCAAAGCATGGGGGGAGAATCTTTCTTT	CAWRQSMGGESFF
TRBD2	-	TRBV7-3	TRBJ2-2	TGTGCCAGCAGCCCTAGCGGGGGGGGCACCGGGGAGCTGTTTTTT	CASSPSGGGTGELFF
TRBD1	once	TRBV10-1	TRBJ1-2	TGCGCCAGCAGTGAGGGGGACAGGACGGTCACGTTATATGGCTACACCTTC	CASSEGDRTVTLYGYTF
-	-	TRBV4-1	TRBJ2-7	TGCGCCAGCAGCCAAGAGACTACGAGCTCCTACGAGCAGTACTTC	CASSQETTSSYEQYF
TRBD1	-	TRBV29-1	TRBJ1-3	TGCAGCGTCGAGACAGGGGCAGGAAACACCATATATTTT	CSVETGAGNTIYF
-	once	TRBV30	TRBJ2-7	TGTGCCTGGGTCAGGGACTTGTCCTACGAGCAGTACTTC	CAWVRDLSYEQYF
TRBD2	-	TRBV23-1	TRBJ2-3	TGCGCCAGCAGTCATCCGACTAGCCCACGCACAGATACGCAGTATTTT	CASSHPTSPRTDTQYF
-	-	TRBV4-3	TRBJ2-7	TGCGCCAGCAGCCAAGAAGGTCAGGGGAGCCACGAGCAGTACTTC	CASSQEGQGSHEQYF
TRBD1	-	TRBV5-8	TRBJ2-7	TGTGCCAGCAGCTTGGCCAGGGGGCAGGACGAGCAGTACTTC	CASSLARGQDEQYF
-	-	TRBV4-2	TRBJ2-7	TGTGCCAGCAGCCAGGGGAACCCAGGGTACGAGCAGTACTTC	CASSQGNPGYEQYF
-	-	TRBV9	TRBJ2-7	TGTGCCAGCAGCGGGAGACGAGGCGAGCAGTACTTC	CASSGRRGEQYF
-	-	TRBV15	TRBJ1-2	TGTGCCACCAGCAGAGATATGAGCTCTAACTATGGCTACACCTTC	CATSRDMSSNYGYTF
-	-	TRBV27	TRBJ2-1	TGTGCCAGCAGTTTTTGGCGGTCTCTCGCGAATGAGCAGTTCTTC	CASSFWRSLANEQFF
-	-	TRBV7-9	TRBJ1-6	TGTGCCAGCAGCTCCGGACAAAGCCTCCACTTT	CASSSGQSLHF
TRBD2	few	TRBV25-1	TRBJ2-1	TGTGCCAGCAGGCCAGCGGGAGCGACCTACAATGAGCAGTTCTTC	CASRPAGATYNEQFF
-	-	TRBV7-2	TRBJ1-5	TGTGCCAGCAGCCCGGGGGGGTCAAGCAATCAGCCCCAGCATTTT	CASSPGGSSNQPQHF
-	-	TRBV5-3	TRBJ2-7	TGTGCCAGAAGCATAAGACTGGGTTCGAGAGAGGAGCAGTACTTC	CARSIRLGSREEQYF
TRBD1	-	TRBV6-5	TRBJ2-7	TGTGCCAGCAGTTCAAAGACAGGGTCGGGCTACGAGCAGTACTTC	CASSSKTGSGYEQYF
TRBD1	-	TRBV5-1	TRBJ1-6	TGCGCCAGTTGGACAGGGGCCGATAATTCACCCCTCCACTTT	CASWTGADNSPLHF
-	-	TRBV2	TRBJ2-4	TGTGCCAGCAGTGAAGGATTCGGCAGGGAGGAGTACTTC	CASSEGFGREEYF
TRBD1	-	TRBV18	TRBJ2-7	TGTGCCAGCTCATCGGGACAGAAATACGAGCAGTACTTC	CASSSGQKYEQYF
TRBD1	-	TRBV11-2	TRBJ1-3	TGTGCCAGCAGCTTTCGGACAGGGAGGGGGGGAAACACCATATATTTT	CASSFRTGRGGNTIYF
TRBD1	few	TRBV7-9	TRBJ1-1	TGTGCCAGCAGCTTGGGGACAGCTGAAGCTTTCTTT	CASSLGTAEAFF
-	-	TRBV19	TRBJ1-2	TGTGCCAGTACAGGGCCGGGCTATGGCTACACCTTC	CASTGPGYGYTF
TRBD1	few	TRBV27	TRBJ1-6	TGTGCCAGCAGTATCGGACAGGGAAGCGGTTCACCCCTCCACTTT	CASSIGQGSGSPLHF
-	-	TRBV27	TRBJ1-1	TGTGCCAGCAGTTCCTGGACGGAGGATGAAGCTTTCTTT	CASSSWTEDEAFF
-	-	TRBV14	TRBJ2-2	TGTGCCAGCAGCCAATTGGTCAGCACCGGGGAGCTGTTTTTT	CASSQLVSTGELFF
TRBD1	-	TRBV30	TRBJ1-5	TGTGCCTGGAGTCAGGGACAGGGACAGCCCCAGCATTTT	CAWSQGQGQPQHF
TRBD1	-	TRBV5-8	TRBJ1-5	TGTGCCAGCAGCTTGGTTCAGGGGGGCAATCAGCCCCAGCATTTT	CASSLVQGGNQPQHF
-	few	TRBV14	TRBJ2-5	TGTGCCAGCAGCCAAGGTTCAGGGAGGAGTTGGGAGACCCAGTACTTC	CASSQGSGRSWETQYF
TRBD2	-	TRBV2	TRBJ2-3	TGTGCCAGCAATCTAGCGGGGGCTAGCACAGATACGCAGTATTTT	CASNLAGASTDTQYF
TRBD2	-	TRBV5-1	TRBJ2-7	TGCGCCAGCAGCTTGTTAGGAGCGGGAGCCAACGAGCAGTACTTC	CASSLLGAGANEQYF
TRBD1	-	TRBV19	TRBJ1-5	TGTGCCAGTAGTCCCCAGGCCGGGACAGGGAGCAATCAGCCCCAGCATTTT	CASSPQAGTGSNQPQHF
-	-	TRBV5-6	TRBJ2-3	TGTGCCAGCAGCTCCGGGGGGCAAGGTACGCAGTATTTT	CASSSGGQGTQYF
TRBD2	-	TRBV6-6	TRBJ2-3	TGTGCCAGCAGGACCGGACTAGCGGGAACAGATACGCAGTATTTT	CASRTGLAGTDTQYF
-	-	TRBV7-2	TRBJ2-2	TGTGCCAGCAGGCCCGCGGCGGCCGGGGAGCTGTTTTTT	CASRPAAAGELFF
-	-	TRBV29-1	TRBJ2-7	TGCAGCGTTGGAGCCGCAGGGAAGTACGAGCAGTACTTC	CSVGAAGKYEQYF
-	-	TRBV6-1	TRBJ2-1	TGTGCCAGCAGTAAATCCCAGGACAATGAGCAGTTCTTC	CASSKSQDNEQFF
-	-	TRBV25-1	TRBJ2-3	TGTGCCAGCACTCCCTCCTGGGTCGGGAGCCCCACAGATACGCAGTATTTT	CASTPSWVGSPTDTQYF
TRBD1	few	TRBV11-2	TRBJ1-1	TGTGCCAGCAGCTTGGGGACAGGGGGAAGAAGAACTGAAGCTTTCTTT	CASSLGTGGRRTEAFF
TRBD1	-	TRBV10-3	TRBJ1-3	TGTGCCATCAGTGACACAGGGGGCTCTGGAAACACCATATATTTT	CAISDTGGSGNTIYF
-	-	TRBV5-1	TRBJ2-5	TGCGCCAGTCACCGAGGAGGGGAAGGAGAGACCCAGTACTTC	CASHRGGEGETQYF
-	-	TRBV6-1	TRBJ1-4	TGTGCCAGCAGTGAAGTACAGGGAGCAACTAATGAAAAACTGTTTTTT	CASSEVQGATNEKLFF
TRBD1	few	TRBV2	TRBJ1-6	TGTGCCAGCAGGGGACAGGGTCTTAATTCACCCCTCCACTTT	CASRGQGLNSPLHF
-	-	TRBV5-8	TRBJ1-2	TGTGCCAGCAGCTTGTTAGGGGATGGCTACACCTTC	CASSLLGDGYTF
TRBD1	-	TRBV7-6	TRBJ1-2	TGTGCCAGCAGCTCTACCGGGACAGGGTATGGGGGCTACACCTTC	CASSSTGTGYGGYTF
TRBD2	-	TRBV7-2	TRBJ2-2	TGTGCCAGCAGCTTAATCCTAGCGGGAGTTGGCACCGGGGAGCTGTTTTTT	CASSLILAGVGTGELFF
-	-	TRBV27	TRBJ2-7	TGTGCCAGCGGACTCAAGAGCTACGAGCAGTACTTC	CASGLKSYEQYF
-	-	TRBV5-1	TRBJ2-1	TGCGCCAGCAGCTTGGACGGCGGGGCCTTATACAATGAGCAGTTCTTC	CASSLDGGALYNEQFF
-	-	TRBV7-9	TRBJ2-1	TGTGCCAGCAGCTTAGCCACAGCATTCGAGCAGTTCTTC	CASSLATAFEQFF
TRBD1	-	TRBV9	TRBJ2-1	TGTGCCAGCAGCAACACAGGGGGCGCGAACTACAATGAGCAGTTCTTC	CASSNTGGANYNEQFF
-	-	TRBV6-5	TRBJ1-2	TGTGCCAGCAGATGGGCCCGGGGAAACTATGGCTACACCTTC	CASRWARGNYGYTF